This T cell receptor (beta chain) was identified in a study of cytomegalovirus exposure and HLA in healthy donors. Per the germline V gene, CDR1 is SNHLY and CDR2 is FYNNEI. V lost 3 bases, J lost 2 bases, and 11 bases lay in between. The CDR3 loop spans 15 amino acids. This table comes from immunoSEQ multiplex PCR, and its TCRdb copy is limited to in-frame clones, with some not included. The sample has 200,000 to 250,000 clones, around 87% seen once. A roughly 130-subject validation cohort, separate from the roughly 670-subject first cohort, supplied the donors. The sample was PBMCs. This TCR came from a young man in good health and CMV-seronegative. J is TRBJ1-5 and V is TRBV2, with D unclear. The CDR3 protein is CASSEMPPGNQPQHF. The CDR3 bases are TGTGCCAGCAGTGAGATGCCACCGGGCAATCAGCCCCAGCATTTT.